Listed below are T cell receptor beta chains from one sample, sequenced in a study of a mutant IDH1 vaccine in newly diagnosed glioma. Antigens of these TCRs are unknown. Data came from immunoSEQ multiplex PCR; TCRdb stores just in-frame clones and leaves some out. This table holds some 40,000 clones, about four fifths found once. The input for sequencing was peripheral blood mononuclear cells (PBMCs), taken from a glioma patient whose treatment included an IDH1 peptide vaccine. The source of these receptors is a woman in her 30s with glioma. Some clones in this sample may be carry-over from other donors' samples. CDR3s include the opening cysteine and the closing phenylalanine or tryptophan. Each record gives: D gene, clone size, V gene, J gene, CDR3 protein, CDR3 DNA. A D gene is named only where the DNA matches it firmly. A clone size is listed for some rows: how often the clone was seen (once, few, many), or a class if it is expanded.

d_call: .
clone_size: .
v_call: TRBV19
j_call: TRBJ2-2
cdr3_aa: CASPSPAGELFF
cdr3_nt: TGTGCCAGTCCCTCTCCTGCCGGGGAGCTGTTTTTT

d_call: TRBD1
clone_size: .
v_call: TRBV9
j_call: TRBJ1-1
cdr3_aa: CASSGTGGRAFF
cdr3_nt: TGTGCCAGCAGCGGAACAGGGGGCCGGGCTTTCTTT

d_call: .
clone_size: .
v_call: TRBV6-1
j_call: TRBJ2-3
cdr3_aa: CASSGMNALGTDTQYF
cdr3_nt: TGTGCCAGCAGTGGGATGAACGCTCTGGGCACAGATACGCAGTATTTT

d_call: TRBD2
clone_size: .
v_call: TRBV5-4
j_call: TRBJ2-3
cdr3_aa: CASSLGGRADHTDTQYF
cdr3_nt: TGTGCCAGCAGCTTAGGCGGGAGGGCCGATCACACAGATACGCAGTATTTT

d_call: .
clone_size: medium-sized
v_call: TRBV2
j_call: TRBJ1-1
cdr3_aa: CASRSLIDGGTEAFF
cdr3_nt: TGTGCCAGCAGGTCTCTGATTGACGGGGGCACTGAAGCTTTCTTT

d_call: .
clone_size: .
v_call: TRBV10-2
j_call: TRBJ2-3
cdr3_aa: CASSELAGYKQPTDTQYF
cdr3_nt: TGCGCCAGCAGTGAGCTGGCGGGCTACAAACAACCCACAGATACGCAGTATTTT

d_call: .
clone_size: few
v_call: TRBV9
j_call: TRBJ1-1
cdr3_aa: CASSVAGLGNTEAFF
cdr3_nt: TGTGCCAGCAGCGTAGCAGGCCTAGGGAACACTGAAGCTTTCTTT

d_call: .
clone_size: .
v_call: TRBV15
j_call: TRBJ2-7
cdr3_aa: CATSRDRTESSYEQYF
cdr3_nt: TGTGCCACCAGCAGAGATAGGACCGAGAGCTCCTACGAGCAGTACTTC

d_call: TRBD2
clone_size: few
v_call: TRBV4-2
j_call: TRBJ2-7
cdr3_aa: CASSQEGLAGRSYEQYF
cdr3_nt: TGTGCCAGCAGCCAAGAGGGACTAGCGGGGCGATCCTACGAGCAGTACTTC

d_call: .
clone_size: .
v_call: TRBV2
j_call: TRBJ1-1
cdr3_aa: CASSEFPENTEAFF
cdr3_nt: TGTGCCAGCAGTGAATTCCCAGAGAACACTGAAGCTTTCTTT

d_call: .
clone_size: .
v_call: TRBV29-1
j_call: TRBJ2-7
cdr3_aa: CSVEDKKGYEQYF
cdr3_nt: TGCAGCGTTGAAGATAAGAAGGGCTACGAGCAGTACTTC

d_call: .
clone_size: .
v_call: TRBV6-5
j_call: TRBJ2-2
cdr3_aa: CASSYSWRTGELFF
cdr3_nt: TGTGCCAGCAGTTACTCGTGGCGAACCGGGGAGCTGTTTTTT

d_call: .
clone_size: .
v_call: TRBV7-2
j_call: TRBJ1-2
cdr3_aa: CASSLGPGAASDYGYTF
cdr3_nt: TGTGCCAGCAGCTTAGGGCCGGGGGCGGCTTCGGACTATGGCTACACCTTC

d_call: TRBD1
clone_size: .
v_call: TRBV10-3
j_call: TRBJ2-7
cdr3_aa: CAIRDRGSSEQYF
cdr3_nt: TGTGCCATCCGGGACAGGGGGTCGTCCGAGCAGTACTTC

d_call: TRBD2
clone_size: .
v_call: TRBV4-1
j_call: TRBJ2-3
cdr3_aa: CASSLSRLAGGMGYTDTQYF
cdr3_nt: TGCGCCAGCAGCCTCAGCCGGCTAGCGGGAGGCATGGGTTACACAGATACGCAGTATTTT

d_call: .
clone_size: once
v_call: TRBV7-2
j_call: TRBJ2-7
cdr3_aa: CASSLALGPYEQYF
cdr3_nt: TGTGCCAGCAGCTTAGCGCTCGGACCCTACGAGCAGTACTTC

d_call: .
clone_size: .
v_call: TRBV6-5
j_call: TRBJ1-2
cdr3_aa: CASSYSISRTESYTF
cdr3_nt: TGTGCCAGCAGTTACTCGATCTCGAGGACAGAAAGCTACACCTTC

d_call: .
clone_size: once
v_call: TRBV19
j_call: TRBJ1-5
cdr3_aa: CASASDRDGPQHF
cdr3_nt: TGTGCCAGCGCCTCGGACAGAGACGGGCCCCAGCATTTT

d_call: TRBD1
clone_size: .
v_call: TRBV9
j_call: TRBJ1-2
cdr3_aa: CASSVRDRGYYGYTF
cdr3_nt: TGTGCCAGCAGCGTCCGGGACAGGGGCTACTATGGCTACACCTTC

d_call: TRBD1
clone_size: .
v_call: TRBV19
j_call: TRBJ2-7
cdr3_aa: CASSDRDRGHEQYF
cdr3_nt: TGTGCCAGTAGCGACCGGGACAGGGGGCACGAGCAGTACTTC

d_call: .
clone_size: .
v_call: TRBV9
j_call: TRBJ1-4
cdr3_aa: CASSVAGGNEKLFF
cdr3_nt: TGTGCCAGCAGCGTAGCGGGGGGTAATGAAAAACTGTTTTTT

d_call: .
clone_size: few
v_call: TRBV25-1
j_call: TRBJ1-1
cdr3_aa: CASSVASAGTEAFF
cdr3_nt: TGTGCCAGCAGTGTGGCCTCGGCGGGCACTGAAGCTTTCTTT

d_call: .
clone_size: .
v_call: TRBV15
j_call: TRBJ1-3
cdr3_aa: CATSPRGSGNTIYF
cdr3_nt: TGTGCCACCAGTCCACGGGGGTCTGGAAACACCATATATTTT

d_call: .
clone_size: .
v_call: TRBV29-1
j_call: TRBJ2-1
cdr3_aa: CSVEGGEAYNEQFF
cdr3_nt: TGCAGCGTTGAAGGGGGGGAGGCATACAATGAGCAGTTCTTC

d_call: TRBD2
clone_size: .
v_call: TRBV5-1
j_call: TRBJ2-1
cdr3_aa: CASSWTSFGSYNEQFF
cdr3_nt: TGCGCCAGCAGCTGGACTAGTTTCGGGTCCTACAATGAGCAGTTCTTC